This T cell receptor beta chain comes out of a study of T-cell memory formation after mild COVID-19. Across the study: Clusters were largely donor specific. Regarding the study as a whole: Later expanders leaned CD4+, whereas clones that contracted between day 15 and 85 were balanced CD4/CD8. A subset of responding clones appeared in pre-infection memory, suggesting cross-reactive memory joined.

Barcoded TCR alpha and TCR beta cDNA libraries with UMIs came from 5'RACE using constant-segment primers. One entry per CDR3 protein results from TCRdb running MiXCR on the 5' RACE reads. The data contain approximately 430,000 distinct CDR3 sequences, less than 25% of them singletons. This CDR3 contains 24 residues. Germline CDR1 KGHDR, CDR2 SFDVKD. The V and J ends lost 1 base and 5 bases respectively, with 40 bases between them. Regarding this clonotype: Its antigen is unknown.

Sequenced: PBMCs or a T cell subset sorted from them (not recorded which). The clonotype originates from an adult woman who had mild COVID-19 (a few samples of this study predate the infection). Cell type and time point are not known. The chain uses TRBV24-1 and TRBJ2-5; TRBD2 is a possible D gene (10 bases). The CDR3 DNA reads as TGTGCCACCAGTGATTTTCGTCGAGCGGAGACAGGGGGGCTAGCGGGGGAATTGGTGGAGACCCAGTACTTC. Protein product: CATSDFRRAETGGLAGELVETQYF.